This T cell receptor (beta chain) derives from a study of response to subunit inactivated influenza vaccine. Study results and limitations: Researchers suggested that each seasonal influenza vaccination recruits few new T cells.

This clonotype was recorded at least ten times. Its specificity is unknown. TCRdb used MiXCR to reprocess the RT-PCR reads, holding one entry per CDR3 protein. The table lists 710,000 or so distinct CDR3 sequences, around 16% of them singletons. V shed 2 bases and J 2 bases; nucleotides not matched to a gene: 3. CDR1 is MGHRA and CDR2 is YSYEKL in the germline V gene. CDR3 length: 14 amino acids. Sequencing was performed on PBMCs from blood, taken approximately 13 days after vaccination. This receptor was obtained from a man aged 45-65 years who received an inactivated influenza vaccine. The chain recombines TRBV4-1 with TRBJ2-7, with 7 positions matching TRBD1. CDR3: CASSQSQGAYEQYF. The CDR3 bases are TGCGCCAGCAGCCAATCCCAGGGGGCCTACGAGCAGTACTTC.